These T cell receptor beta chains were read from a single sample in a study of cytomegalovirus exposure and HLA in healthy donors. Data came from immunoSEQ multiplex PCR; TCRdb stores just in-frame clones and leaves some out. This sample has fewer than 130,000 clones; around three quarters occur once, and the top ten carry 1.3%. Sequences were obtained from PBMCs. The receptors here all came from a woman aged 30 to 39 in good health and CMV-seronegative. Both conserved end residues are part of each CDR3. A D gene is named only where the DNA matches it firmly. Expanded clones are given a class, and other clones once, few, many or no size at all.

v_call	d_call	j_call	clone_size	cdr3_nt	cdr3_aa
TRBV7-2	NA	TRBJ1-5	NA	TGTGCCAGCAGCTACAGAGGCAATCAGCCCCAGCATTTT	CASSYRGNQPQHF
TRBV27	NA	TRBJ1-1	NA	TGTGCCAGCAGCCATACAGTTGTGAACACTGAAGCTTTCTTT	CASSHTVVNTEAFF
TRBV5-1	TRBD1	TRBJ2-2	few	TGCGCCAGCAGCTTGGGACAGGGGGCGCGGACCGGGGAGCTGTTTTTT	CASSLGQGARTGELFF
TRBV6-4	TRBD1	TRBJ2-1	NA	TGTGCCAGCAGTGAGGCCGGGACAGGGAACAATGAGCAGTTCTTC	CASSEAGTGNNEQFF
TRBV4-3	TRBD2	TRBJ2-7	NA	TGCGCCAGCAGTGATGAGCGGGGGGTCTACGAGCAGTACTTC	CASSDERGVYEQYF
TRBV4-2	TRBD2	TRBJ2-7	NA	TGTGCCAGCAGCCAAGGACTAGCGGGGTCCTACGAGCAGTACTTC	CASSQGLAGSYEQYF
TRBV5-4	NA	TRBJ2-6	NA	TGTGCCAGCAAAAGCTCTTCTGGGGCCAACGTCCTGACTTTC	CASKSSSGANVLTF
TRBV30	NA	TRBJ2-6	NA	TGTGCCTGGAGTCCCGGGTCATGGGGGCCTGGGGCCAACGTCCTGACTTTC	CAWSPGSWGPGANVLTF
TRBV15	TRBD1	TRBJ2-1	once	TGTGCCACCAGCGGAGCCGGGACAGGGATCTATGAGCAGTTCTTC	CATSGAGTGIYEQFF
TRBV5-1	TRBD1	TRBJ2-7	NA	TGCGCCAGCAGCCCGCCGACAGGGCGTCGGCACGAGCAGTACTTC	CASSPPTGRRHEQYF
TRBV28	TRBD1	TRBJ2-7	once	TGTGCCACCTCACTTCCGGGACAGGGAGATTACGAGCAGTACTTC	CATSLPGQGDYEQYF
TRBV27	TRBD1	TRBJ2-7	NA	TGTGCCAGCAGGACACAATACCGGGACAGCTACGAGCAGTACTTC	CASRTQYRDSYEQYF
TRBV6-6	NA	TRBJ1-1	few	TGTGCCAGCAGCCCCTTAGACAGGTTGAACACTGAAGCTTTCTTT	CASSPLDRLNTEAFF
TRBV27	NA	TRBJ2-1	NA	TGTGCCAGCACTGAATCGGGGGAGAATGAGCAGTTCTTC	CASTESGENEQFF
TRBV5-1	TRBD1	TRBJ1-1	NA	TGCGCCAGCAGCTTGCAGGGGGCGAACACTGAAGCTTTCTTT	CASSLQGANTEAFF
TRBV7-9	NA	TRBJ1-2	once	TGTGCCAGCAGCCCCACAGGGTTCTATGGCTACACCTTC	CASSPTGFYGYTF
TRBV4-3	NA	TRBJ2-2	few	TGCGCCAGCAGCCAAGATCTGAGGCAGAACACCGGGGAGCTGTTTTTT	CASSQDLRQNTGELFF
TRBV21-1	NA	TRBJ2-1	NA	TGTGCCAGGGACTACGATCCGCCGGGACTAGCGGGGGTCAATGAGCAGTTCTTC	CARDYDPPGLAGVNEQFF
TRBV6-5	NA	TRBJ2-7	few	TGTGCCAGCAGTTACTCCAGTTCCTACGAGCAGTACTTC	CASSYSSSYEQYF
TRBV4-2	NA	TRBJ2-1	NA	TGTGCCAGCAGCCAAGATCAAGGGGCTGTCAATGAGCAGTTCTTC	CASSQDQGAVNEQFF
TRBV2	TRBD1	TRBJ1-1	NA	TGTGCCAGCAGACATTATACCGGGACAGGGAACACTGAAGCTTTCTTT	CASRHYTGTGNTEAFF
TRBV5-1	TRBD1	TRBJ1-4	few	TGCGCCAGCAGCCCCTACACAGGGGGGCAGGATGAAAAACTGTTTTTT	CASSPYTGGQDEKLFF
TRBV7-2	NA	TRBJ1-6	NA	TGTGCCAGCAGCCCAGCCCTCGCCGGGACATATCCACCCCTCCACTTT	CASSPALAGTYPPLHF
TRBV30	NA	TRBJ2-5	NA	TGTGCCTGTCCCTCGGCTCACCAGGGGGGAGAGACCCAGTACTTC	CACPSAHQGGETQYF
TRBV29-1	TRBD2	TRBJ2-7	NA	TGCAGCGTCGCGGGGGACGGCACAACCTACGAGCAGTACTTC	CSVAGDGTTYEQYF
TRBV7-9	NA	TRBJ1-1	few	TGTGCCAGCAGCTTAGTACCAGGGTTTACTGAAGCTTTCTTT	CASSLVPGFTEAFF
TRBV4-3	NA	TRBJ2-2	NA	TGCGCCAGCAGCCATCGCCCGGGGAACACCGGGGAGCTGTTTTTT	CASSHRPGNTGELFF
TRBV4-2	NA	TRBJ2-7	medium-sized	TGTGCCAGCAGCCAAGTACAGGGAGAGTACGAGCAGTACTTC	CASSQVQGEYEQYF
TRBV6-5	NA	TRBJ2-3	NA	TGTGCCAGCCAAAGGGGACACGGGGCAGATACGCAGTATTTT	CASQRGHGADTQYF
TRBV29-1	NA	TRBJ2-7	NA	TGCAGCGTTGAACGGGACTACGAGCAGTACTTC	CSVERDYEQYF
TRBV5-1	TRBD1	TRBJ2-3	NA	TGCGCCAGCAGCTTCCGGACAGGGACCACAGATACGCAGTATTTT	CASSFRTGTTDTQYF
TRBV10-1	TRBD2	TRBJ2-7	NA	TGCGCCAGCAGCACTACTAGCGGGGGGTCCTACGAGCAGTACTTC	CASSTTSGGSYEQYF
TRBV28	NA	TRBJ1-1	NA	TGTGCCAGCAGTCCCGCCCGGGAAAGTCCTGAAGCTTTCTTT	CASSPARESPEAFF
TRBV10-3	NA	TRBJ2-2	NA	TGTGCCATCAGTGATACCGGGATTCACACCGGGGAGCTGTTTTTT	CAISDTGIHTGELFF
TRBV2	NA	TRBJ1-5	NA	TGTGCCAGCAGTGAAGCGCTTTGGTCAGATCAGCCCCAGCATTTT	CASSEALWSDQPQHF
TRBV4-3	NA	TRBJ2-1	few	TGCGCCAGCAGCCATTCGGGGACTTACAATGAGCAGTTCTTC	CASSHSGTYNEQFF
TRBV19	NA	TRBJ1-5	few	TGTGCCAGTAGTGGACAGAATCGCAATCAGCCCCAGCATTTT	CASSGQNRNQPQHF
TRBV28	TRBD2	TRBJ2-3	medium-sized	TGTGCCAGCAGTTTATACGGCGGGAGTTTCACAGATACGCAGTATTTT	CASSLYGGSFTDTQYF
TRBV5-1	NA	TRBJ1-6	NA	TGCGCCAGCAGCTTTTACGGGGGTGAGGGGTCACCCCTCCACTTT	CASSFYGGEGSPLHF
TRBV28	NA	TRBJ1-5	NA	TGTGCCAGCAGTTTTACCGGAAGTGAGGGGCCCCAGCATTTT	CASSFTGSEGPQHF
TRBV4-2	TRBD2	TRBJ2-4	NA	TGTGCCAGCAGCCCCTGGGGGCAGGGCGGGGGGGACATTCAGTACTTC	CASSPWGQGGGDIQYF
TRBV29-1	NA	TRBJ2-3	NA	TGCAGCGTTATCCAGGGGCCAGATACGCAGTATTTT	CSVIQGPDTQYF
TRBV6-5	NA	TRBJ1-1	few	TGTGCCAGCAGTTACTCGAACGGTGACACTGAAGCTTTCTTT	CASSYSNGDTEAFF
TRBV7-2	NA	TRBJ1-6	NA	TGTGCCAGCAGCCGAACAGGACCGAGTTCACCCCTCCACTTT	CASSRTGPSSPLHF
TRBV29-1	NA	TRBJ1-5	NA	TGCAGCGTGGCACCGGACAGCAGCAATCAGCCCCAGCATTTT	CSVAPDSSNQPQHF
TRBV2	TRBD1	TRBJ1-1	few	TGTGCCAGCAGTGCTCGCCCCAGGGGGCTGGTTGAAGCTTTCTTT	CASSARPRGLVEAFF
TRBV4-3	NA	TRBJ1-5	few	TGCGCCAGCAGCCAACTTTATGGAGATATCAATCAGCCCCAGCATTTT	CASSQLYGDINQPQHF
TRBV7-6	TRBD2	TRBJ2-5	NA	TGTGCCAGCAGCTCCACCCGGACTAGCGTGGAAGAGACCCAGTACTTC	CASSSTRTSVEETQYF
TRBV27	TRBD1	TRBJ1-1	NA	TGTGCCAGCAGTTTACAAACCGGACAGGACCGGATGAACACTGAAGCTTTCTTT	CASSLQTGQDRMNTEAFF
TRBV2	NA	TRBJ1-2	NA	TGTGCCAGCAGTCGCGGACAGCGAATCGATGGCTACACCTTC	CASSRGQRIDGYTF
TRBV7-2	TRBD1	TRBJ1-2	NA	TGTGCCAGCAGCTTAGGCCCACTAATCGGGACAGGGAATGGCTACACCTTC	CASSLGPLIGTGNGYTF